A single sample gave rise to the 19 T cell receptor beta chains below, sequenced in a study of cytomegalovirus exposure and HLA in healthy donors. Vbeta (60) and Jbeta (13) primers were used in the PCR. TCRdb's table, derived via immunoSEQ multiplex PCR, lists solely in-frame clones and lacks some. The sample totals about 160,000 clones; its top ten clones hold around 1.2%. Input material: PBMCs. The receptor source for this set is a woman aged 55 to 70 in good health and CMV-seronegative.

The chain carries TRBV4-2 and TRBJ2-7, with 10 positions matching TRBD2. The CDR3 consists of 15 residues. With 6 bases clipped from V and 3 bases from J, the junction kept 8 bases outside the gene matches. CDR1 is LGHNA and CDR2 is YNFKEQ in the germline V gene. Here the CDR3 reads CASRFGLAEFYEQYF. CDR3 sequence (DNA): TGTGCCAGCAGGTTCGGACTAGCGGAGTTCTACGAGCAGTACTTC.

Points on this clone: The same CDR3 can be traced to other DNA sequences in this sample. The chain joins TRBV10-3 to TRBJ2-7, with TRBD2 identical over 7 bases. The CDR3 has 18 residues. The V gene's germline CDR1 is ENHRY and CDR2 SYGVKD. Losses at the gene ends were 0 bases for V and 1 base for J; bases not matched to a gene: 12. CDR3 protein: CAISESRVRGRASYEQYF. The CDR3 nucleotides are TGTGCCATCAGTGAGTCAAGGGTACGAGGGAGGGCGTCCTACGAGCAGTACTTC.

The J gene is TRBJ2-3, the V gene TRBV19, with 8 bases identical to TRBD2. Germline assignment: CDR1 LNHDA and CDR2 SQIVND (reference sequence). The CDR3 has 16 amino acids. V was pared by 3 bases and J by 0 bases, with 5 bases of the junction left unmatched. The CDR3 DNA follows: TGTGCCAGTAGTATGTCCGGGAGGGCCAGCACAGATACGCAGTATTTT. It codes for CASSMSGRASTDTQYF.

This sequence joins TRBV4-3 and TRBJ2-7, with a weak D call TRBD1 (6 bases). Germline V gene data show CDR1 as LGHNA and CDR2 as YSLEER. V lost 0 bases, J lost 2 bases, and 11 bases lay in between. This CDR3 comprises 15 residues. CDR3 residues: CASSQDLAGAYEQYF. CDR3 bases: TGCGCCAGCAGCCAAGATTTGGCAGGGGCCTACGAGCAGTACTTC.

The rearrangement uses TRBV12-5 and TRBJ1-2; 12 nucleotides line up with TRBD1. The CDR3 loop spans 14 amino acids. V gave up 6 bases and J gave up 4 bases; unmatched junction bases: 3. CDR1 is LGHNT and CDR2 is FRNRAP in the germline V gene. For the CDR3, the DNA is TGTGCTAGTGGGGGGACAGGGGGCTCCTATGGCTACACCTTC. Amino acids: CASGGTGGSYGYTF.

The chain recombines TRBV5-4 with TRBJ2-5; D is ambiguous. This CDR3 is 13 amino acids long. Deletions cut 2 bases from V and 2 bases from J, with 7 bases between. CDR1 and CDR2 from the germline V gene are SGHNT and YYREEE (reference sequence). The CDR3, as DNA: TGTGCCAGCAGCTTTGCAGGACAAGAGACCCAGTACTTC. Amino acid sequence: CASSFAGQETQYF.

The chain joins TRBV30 to TRBJ1-6, with D perhaps TRBD1 (6 bases). Per germline, CDR1 GTSNPN and CDR2 SVGIG (reference sequence). V lost 8 bases and J 7 bases, leaving 21 bases between the germline ends. This CDR3 has 15 residues. The CDR3 spells CAGMLLGGQNSPLHF. DNA of the CDR3: TGTGCCGGGATGCTCCTCGGGGGGCAGAATTCACCCCTCCACTTT.

In DNA, the CDR3 is TGTGCCAGTTGGACGGTCGGGGGAGCTTTCTTT. The encoded protein is CASWTVGGAFF. The chain carries TRBV19 and TRBJ1-1; a weak D match, TRBD1 (5 bases). Germline CDR1 LNHDA, CDR2 SQIVND (reference sequence). The CDR3 length is 11 residues. V was cut by 8 bases and J by 10 bases, with 14 bases left in between.

The V and J genes are TRBV7-2 and TRBJ2-5; 11 nucleotides match TRBD2. Germline V lookup: CDR1 SGHTA, CDR2 FQGNSA. This CDR3 spans 15 amino acids. V lost 5 bases, J lost 7 bases, and 9 bases stayed unmatched. CDR3: CASSGSGGAGRTQYF. CDR3 in DNA: TGTGCCAGCAGCGGTAGCGGGGGGGCCGGCCGGACCCAGTACTTC.

The V gene is TRBV6-5, the J gene TRBJ2-7, with D possibly matching TRBD1 (6 bases). The V end was cut by 7 bases, the J end by 2 bases, with 9 bases between. This CDR3 is built from 12 residues. Germline assignment: CDR1 MNHEY and CDR2 SVGAGI. In DNA form, the CDR3 reads TGTGCCAGCATGGCAGGGGCCTACGAGCAGTACTTC. Protein: CASMAGAYEQYF.

The V gene is TRBV6-5, the J gene TRBJ2-3, with D possibly TRBD1 on 5 matching bases. The CDR3 is made up of 14 amino acids. V lost 6 bases and J 5 bases, leaving 15 bases between the germline ends. Germline CDR1 reads MNHEY; CDR2 reads SVGAGI. This CDR3 is CASRVPFQGDTQYF. The DNA for the CDR3 is TGTGCCAGCAGGGTACCTTTCCAGGGAGATACGCAGTATTTT.

V gene TRBV19 combines with J gene TRBJ2-2; D is perhaps TRBD2 (6 bases). The CDR3 consists of 17 residues. Germline V lookup: CDR1 LNHDA, CDR2 SQIVND (reference sequence). Trimming pared 2 bases from V and 6 bases from J, leaving 19 bases between. CDR3 bases: TGTGCCAGTAGTATAAAACGAGGAGGGACTTGGGCCGGGGAGCTGTTTTTT. Residues: CASSIKRGGTWAGELFF.

The V call is TRBV27, the J call TRBJ2-3; possible D gene TRBD2, 6 bases. CDR1 is MNHEY, CDR2 SMNVEV, per germline (reference sequence). The V end lost 2 bases, the J end lost 4 bases, and 16 bases lay between the germline ends. This CDR3 has 16 amino acids. CDR3 DNA: TGTGCCAGCAGTTTAAATCGGGGGAAACGGTCAGATACGCAGTATTTT. Its protein product is CASSLNRGKRSDTQYF.

This chain connects TRBV6-5 to TRBJ2-2; perhaps TRBD1 as D (5 bases). V lost 2 bases and J lost 5, with 6 bases in between. The CDR3 length is 13 residues. Germline lookup yields CDR1 MNHEY and CDR2 SVGAGI. The CDR3 region is CASSYDRTGELFF. The CDR3 DNA is TGTGCCAGCAGTTACGACAGAACCGGGGAGCTGTTTTTT.

CDR3 nucleotide sequence: TGTGCCAGCAGCTTAAGAACTAGCGGGGGTTACAATGAGCAGTTCTTC. This codes for CASSLRTSGGYNEQFF. The chain is built from TRBV7-6 and TRBJ2-1; 11 bases map to TRBD2. J lost 4 bases, V lost 2 bases, and 4 bases had no gene match. CDR3 length: 16 amino acids. Germline V CDR1 and CDR2: SGHVS, FNYEAQ.

V and J are TRBV19 and TRBJ2-7; D is unresolved. Per the germline V gene, CDR1 is LNHDA and CDR2 is SQIVND (reference sequence). CDR3 size: 13 residues. The V end was cut by 6 bases, the J end by 5 bases, with 14 bases between. CDR3 DNA sequence: TGTGCCAGTAGCCCAACCGGCGGTGACGAGCAGTACTTC. Translation gives CASSPTGGDEQYF.

CDR3 residues: CASSGRTGGGGEQFF. In nucleotides, the CDR3 is TGTGCCAGCAGCGGGAGGACAGGGGGCGGCGGTGAGCAGTTCTTC. The chain has TRBV9 and TRBJ2-1; 11 nucleotides line up with TRBD1. From germline, CDR1 is SGDLS and CDR2 YYNGEE. J was trimmed by 9 bases and V by 3 bases; bases with no gene match: 8. The CDR3 totals 15 residues. Filled out from reference TRBV9 and TRBJ2-1, the complete variable domain reads DSGVTQTPKHLITATGQRVTLRCSPRSGDLSVYWYQQSLDQGLQFLIQYYNGEERAKGNILERFSAQQFPDLHSELNLSSLELGDSALYFCASSGRTGGGGEQFFGPGTRLTVL.

The chain joins TRBV6-5 to TRBJ2-2; D is unclear. This CDR3 region has 14 residues. CDR1 and CDR2 from the germline V gene are MNHEY and SVGAGI. Trimming cost V 6 bases and J 4 bases, with 12 bases left between them. The CDR3 DNA reads as TGTGCCAGCAGCCCCGGGTCCTCCACCGGGGAGCTGTTTTTT. This codes for CASSPGSSTGELFF.

The chain combines TRBV5-4 with TRBJ1-2, with 11 bases aligning to TRBD1. This CDR3 contains 16 residues. The V gene's germline CDR1 is SGHNT and CDR2 YYREEE (reference sequence). The V and J ends lost 3 bases and 5 bases, in that order; junction bases with no gene match: 9. CDR3 nucleotides: TGTGCCAGCAGCTCCCCCCGAGGACAGGGGGCATATGGCTACACCTTC. It yields the protein CASSSPRGQGAYGYTF. The variable domain in full, with the rest retrieved from reference TRBV5-4 and TRBJ1-2, is ETGVTQSPTHLIKTRGQQVTLRCSSQSGHNTVSWYQQALGQGPQFIFQYYREEENGRGNFPPRFSGLQFPNYSSELNVNALELDDSALYLCASSSPRGQGAYGYTFGSGTRLTVV.